Included here is one TCR beta chain sequence, with context. Its antigen remains unidentified. No base quality values were provided; no much bigger clone lies one nucleotide off. The CDR3 regions of human TCRbeta chains were analyzed by immunosequencing. As for the authors' bioinformatics: Repertoire TCRs were matched against a reference library of SARS-CoV-2-specific TCRs generated with the MIRA antigen-specificity platform. Breadth was defined as the fraction of unique TCRs that were SARS-CoV-2-associated, and depth was defined as the fraction of total T cells that were SARS-CoV-2-associated. Using the MIRA data, each spike-specific TCR was mapped to the spike region that the TCR reacts to and placed in a CD4 or CD8 class. Log10-transformed breadth and depth values were compared by one-way ANOVA with Sidak's multiple comparisons tests. The clones in this table, taken by TCRdb from immuneACCESS, are in-frame only. Not every clone is retained; where verified, under half of the shortfall comes from an unresolved V gene, and the cause of the rest is unknown. The V and J calls and the clone size are those of that table, but D and trimming were determined from the DNA. The sample table shows approximately 110,000 clones, and around 90% are seen once. Roughly 1.1% of the sample rests with the top ten.

Per the publication, the time point label means: baseline before first vaccination. The vaccinee samples were drawn from two UK trials, COV001 and COV002, one of which was a single-blind randomized controlled phase 2/3 trial testing AZD1222 (ChAdOx1 nCoV-19) in healthy adults. For TCRbeta chain sequencing, PBMC samples from trial participants were taken at day 0 and at day 28 after the second dose. This entry is derived from a study of T cell responses to AZD1222 COVID-19 vaccine (dated by TCRdb to about 2021). As for the study more broadly: AZD1222 recipients with second doses at about 4 weeks or about 12 weeks were pooled, because spike-specific TCR depth and breadth did not differ between schedules. Enrollment into the trials was organized by age into subgroups of 18-55, 56-69 and 70-plus years, and those subgroups contained roughly 150, 30 and 60 TCR-sequenced participants, respectively. A total of just over 230 trial participants underwent TCR sequencing, of whom some 200 had received two doses of AZD1222 and some 25 had received two doses of the MenACWY control vaccine. The study at large found these results: Because no samples from the day 14 peak response were available, repertoires could be characterized only after the peak T cell response. A significant rise in spike-specific TCR breadth and depth was observed after two AZD1222 doses relative to day 0 and relative to MenACWY recipients. CD4 TCRs associated with the vaccine covered the entire spike protein, and the dominant responses were in regions 160-218 and 743-854. Reportedly, close to half of the unique spike-specific TCRs recognized epitopes lying outside the regions that are mutated in the B.1.351 and B.1.1.7 variants. In the small 56-69-year group, the increase in depth fell short of significance, most likely because of low power. Most participants were white British and females outnumbered males, and the authors suggested that clonal diversity may have been underestimated. Conclusions about previously exposed vaccinees are limited, since just five or six AZD1222 recipients were seropositive for SARS-CoV-2 at baseline.

This specimen was peripheral blood, taken on day 0 of AZD1222 vaccination. The sequence was collected from an adult in good health.

The CDR3 region reads CSVDRGGEQYF. The sequenced DNA is TGCAGCGTTGACAGGGGGGGCGAGCAGTACTTC. This sequence uses TRBV29-1 and TRBJ2-7; the D gene is tentatively TRBD1 or TRBD2, each matching 7 bases. Trimming costs V 3 bases and J 6 bases, and their ends lie 9 bases apart. There are 11 amino acids in the CDR3, from cysteine to phenylalanine inclusive. CDR3 DNA only is kept here, 33 bases in frame from base 1. Taken from the germline V gene, the CDR1 and CDR2 loops are SQVTM and ANQGSEA.